Given below is one TCR beta chain in context. This clonotype was recorded a few times. The antigen this receptor binds is unknown. Qualities for individual bases were not recorded, and no much larger clone is one base off. The data derive from a study of response to subunit inactivated influenza vaccine (dated by TCRdb to the late 2010s). Describing the broader study: To follow how T cells responded to a trivalent subunit inactivated influenza vaccine, the researchers relied on deep quantitative profiling of the T cell receptor repertoire. Summary of the overall study and its limitations: The authors suggested that each seasonal influenza vaccination may recruit only a limited number of new T cells.

From the cysteine through the phenylalanine, the CDR3 covers 20 amino acids. The DNA shown is the 60-base CDR3, in frame from base 1. The CDR1 and CDR2 encoded by the germline V gene are MNHGY and SAAAGT. V ends up 0 bases short and J 2 bases short, with an unmatched junction base count of 16. The library was obtained by RT-PCR. The sample was run on an Illumina HiSeq 2500. TCRdb applied fastp at Q25 and MiXCR to the public reads, then kept only in-frame beta chains. Identical CDR3 protein sequences are pooled into one entry, listed with their most common genes and DNA. The sample records around 480,000 distinct CDR3 sequences, 16% of which are singletons. The ten biggest clones cover about 3% of the sample.

This specimen consisted of CD4+ T cells sorted from PBMCs, obtained 23 to 25 months after vaccination. This TCR came from a man between 50 and 75 years old who received an inactivated influenza vaccine. Donor details come from another sample of the same person, matched by shared clones. Recombination joined TRBV6-8 with TRBJ1-5; 7 bases in the junction line up with TRBD1. CDR3 protein: CASSYSMVGAQGFGNQPQHF. The DNA sequence is as follows: TGTGCCAGCAGTTACTCGATGGTCGGTGCACAGGGGTTTGGCAATCAGCCCCAGCATTTT.